This T cell receptor beta chain was profiled in a study of Graves' ophthalmopathy and Graves' hyperthyroidism. V lost 0 bases, J lost 4 bases, and 7 bases stayed unmatched. CDR3 length: 17 amino acids. The germline CDR1 and CDR2 sequences are SGHDT and YYEEEE. A few counts support this clonotype. What it binds is unknown. Ophthalmopathy donors' eye disease showed moderate-to-severe activity, CAS of at least 3, NOSPECS of at least 4 and duration under 3 months. Each diagnosis was determined on the basis of clinical symptoms, serum thyroxine, TRAb, thyroid ultrasound and orbital computed tomography. Notes on the study in general: Discrimination between ophthalmopathy and stable hyperthyroidism by a 13-signature model showed about 85% sensitivity and about 80% specificity. Most thyroid-expanded clonotypes exceeding 0.001 frequency were also found in blood.

Using RNA transcripts, the TCR beta CDR3 regions were amplified. First-round RT-PCR used HTBI primers; second-round multiplex PCR followed. TCRdb re-analysed the multiplex PCR reads in MiXCR, keeping a single row per CDR3 protein. The top ten clones hold around 3.3% of a sample with hundreds of thousands of distinct CDR3 sequences, about two fifths of them seen once. This TCR derives from an adult man with Graves' ophthalmopathy. Input material: peripheral blood. The rearrangement links TRBV5-6 to TRBJ2-7, with TRBD2 matching over 13 bases. CDR3 in DNA: TGTGCCAGCAGCTTGGCCTGGACTAGCGGGAGTCGGTACGAGCAGTACTTC. Residues: CASSLAWTSGSRYEQYF. Together with reference TRBV5-6 and TRBJ2-7, the CDR3 gives the full variable domain: DAGVTQSPTHLIKTRGQQVTLRCSPKSGHDTVSWYQQALGQGPQFIFQYYEEEERQRGNFPDRFSGHQFPNYSSELNVNALLLGDSALYLCASSLAWTSGSRYEQYFGPGTRLTVT.